The 17 T cell receptor beta chains below were found in one sample sequenced in a study of early T cells in non-severe SARS-CoV-2 infection. TCRdb processed the 5' RACE reads anew with MiXCR; each CDR3 protein has one entry. Among about 60,000 distinct CDR3 sequences listed, 5.6% were seen once. The sequenced sample was whole blood. These receptors came from an adult who was a healthcare worker with PCR-confirmed SARS-CoV-2 infection or an uninfected control (not recorded which).

This chain's CDR3 is CASRTLHTEAFF. The CDR3 region has the DNA TGTGCCAGCCGGACGTTGCACACTGAAGCTTTCTTT. The chain employs TRBV28 and TRBJ1-1, with D hard to call. The CDR3 has 12 amino acids. Germline assignment: CDR1 MDHEN and CDR2 SYDVKM. The V and J ends lost 8 bases and 3 bases respectively, with 10 bases between them.

This clonotype showed up many times. The rearrangement uses TRBV7-2 and TRBJ1-5; D ambiguous. Germline-derived CDR1 and CDR2 are SGHTA and FQGNSA. Trimming stripped 2 bases from V and 1 base from J, with 18 bases between. This CDR3 contains 18 residues. CDR3 loop: CASSLTAGSLGSNQPQHF. CDR3 DNA sequence: TGTGCCAGCAGCTTAACCGCAGGATCGTTAGGGAGCAATCAGCCCCAGCATTTT. The full variable domain, its missing parts supplied by reference TRBV7-2 and TRBJ1-5, is GAGVSQSPSNKVTEKGKDVELRCDPISGHTALYWYRQSLGQGLEFLIYFQGNSAPDKSGLPSDRFSAERTGGSVSTLTIQRTQQEDSAVYLCASSLTAGSLGSNQPQHFGDGTRLSIL.

The table lists this clonotype with many counts. The V call is TRBV29-1, the J call TRBJ1-2; 7 nucleotides line up with TRBD1. The CDR3 runs 11 residues. Germline trimming cut 6 bases from V and 6 bases from J; bases unmatched to any gene: 4. The V gene's germline CDR1 is SQVTM and CDR2 ANQGSEA. In DNA, the CDR3 is TGCAGCGTAACAGGGGACGATGGCTACACCTTC. Amino acids: CSVTGDDGYTF.

This clonotype was seen only a few times. J is TRBJ2-3 and V is TRBV28; TRBD1 matches 9 bases. Germline CDR1 and CDR2: MDHEN and SYDVKM. After removal of 6 bases from V and 1 base from J, the junction contained 5 bases not matched to a gene. The CDR3 covers 15 residues. CDR3 nucleotide sequence: TGTGCCAGCAGCAAGGACAGGGGACGCACAGATACGCAGTATTTT. Residues: CASSKDRGRTDTQYF.

The genes are TRBV9 and TRBJ1-2; the D gene is possibly TRBD1 (5 bases). CDR1 and CDR2 (germline): SGDLS, YYNGEE. This CDR3 contains 16 residues. Trimming removed 0 bases at V and 3 bases at J, with 15 bases between. CDR3 loop: CASSVGVRGEYYGYTF. DNA of the CDR3: TGTGCCAGCAGCGTAGGAGTTCGAGGGGAATACTATGGCTACACCTTC.

This clonotype was detected a few times. The chain employs TRBV27 and TRBJ2-7; 11 positions match TRBD2. The junction had 28 bases not matched to a gene; V was cut back by 5 bases and J by 1 base. The germline V gene has CDR1 MNHEY and CDR2 SMNVEV (reference sequence). This CDR3 spans 23 amino acids. The CDR3 coding sequence is TGTGCCAGCAGTAAAAGGGGTCAGGGGTCGACTAGCGGGACCTGGGTAGAATCCTACGAGCAGTACTTC. It is translated as CASSKRGQGSTSGTWVESYEQYF.

This clonotype was observed many times. This CDR3 reads CASSPEGDTGELFF. The CDR3 region has the DNA TGTGCCAGCAGTCCTGAGGGGGACACCGGGGAGCTGTTTTTT. The V and J genes are TRBV12-3 or TRBV12-4 and TRBJ2-2; D perhaps matches TRBD1 (6 bases). V was clipped by 5 bases and J by 3 bases, with 10 bases between them. CDR3 size: 14 residues.

The rearrangement joins TRBV3-2 to TRBJ1-4. TRBV3-2 is noted as a pseudogene. CDR3 length: 15 residues. The DNA for the CDR3 is TGTGCCAGCAGCGTACTCGGCAGGATTAATGAAAAACTGTTTTTT. It is translated as CASSVLGRINEKLFF.

This clonotype was picked up many times. The genes are TRBV20-1 and TRBJ1-3; D unclear. CDR3 length: 11 amino acids. Per germline, CDR1 DFQATT and CDR2 SNEGSKA (reference sequence). V was pared by 0 bases and J by 11 bases, with 8 bases between. The CDR3 reads CSARESSAIYF. In DNA form, the CDR3 reads TGCAGTGCTAGAGAGTCATCCGCCATATATTTT.

This clonotype was counted at least ten times. The V call is TRBV12-3 or TRBV12-4, the J call TRBJ1-5; D might be TRBD1 (5 bases). This CDR3 contains 15 residues. The V and J ends lost 6 bases and 7 bases respectively, with 19 bases between them. The CDR3 nucleotides read TGTGCCAGCAGCTTCACAGGAAGTGAGGGCCAGCCCCAGCATTTT. Its protein is CASSFTGSEGQPQHF.

This clonotype has only a few counts. The chain joins TRBV6-6 to TRBJ2-7, with D tentatively TRBD2 (5 bases). The CDR3 has 9 residues. V lost 8 bases, J lost 6 bases, and 5 bases lay in between. CDR1 is MNHNY, CDR2 SVGAGI, per germline (reference sequence). The CDR3: CASGSEQYF. The DNA of the CDR3 is TGTGCCAGCGGGAGCGAGCAGTACTTC.

This clonotype was seen at least ten times. CDR3: CASSRQGLDGNTIYF. CDR3 nucleotide sequence: TGTGCCAGCAGTCGACAGGGGTTAGATGGAAACACCATATATTTT. The chain employs TRBV12-3 or TRBV12-4 and TRBJ1-3; 8 positions agree with TRBD1. The CDR3 extends over 15 amino acids. The trim removed 5 bases at V and 3 bases at J, leaving 6 bases unmatched.

This clonotype was counted a few times. The V gene is TRBV19, the J gene TRBJ2-5, with 7 bases matching TRBD2. Unmatched junction bases numbered 7, after V lost 7 bases and J lost 5 bases. The CDR3 has 13 amino acids. Germline loops: CDR1 LNHDA, CDR2 SQIVND (reference sequence). The CDR3 nucleotides are TGTGCCAGTATGGAGAGGGGAGGGGAGACCCAGTACTTC. This translates into CASMERGGETQYF.

This clonotype was detected many times. The chain uses TRBV7-2 and TRBJ2-7, with 8 bases lining up with TRBD2. The CDR3 has 14 residues. With 11 bases clipped from V and 0 bases from J, the junction kept 9 bases outside the gene matches. Germline-derived CDR1 and CDR2 are SGHTA and FQGNSA. The CDR3: CASRSGGSSYEQYF. The CDR3 bases are TGTGCCTCGCGCAGCGGGGGAAGCTCCTACGAGCAGTACTTC.

In this sample, this clonotype turned up many times. This chain joins TRBV5-4 and TRBJ1-1; D not resolved. V was trimmed by 3 bases and J by 5 bases, leaving 8 bases between them. This CDR3 has 12 residues. Germline CDR1 reads SGHNT; CDR2 reads YYREEE (reference sequence). The CDR3 bases are TGTGCCAGCAGCTCCCAAAGGACTGAAGCTTTCTTT. Protein: CASSSQRTEAFF. Full variable domain (outside the CDR3, taken from reference TRBV5-4 and TRBJ1-1): ETGVTQSPTHLIKTRGQQVTLRCSSQSGHNTVSWYQQALGQGPQFIFQYYREEENGRGNFPPRFSGLQFPNYSSELNVNALELDDSALYLCASSSQRTEAFFGQGTRLTVV.

This clonotype was observed at least ten times. V usage is TRBV18 and J usage is TRBJ2-3, with D unresolved. V was trimmed by 2 bases and J by 4 bases, leaving 7 bases between them. The germline V gene has CDR1 KGHSH and CDR2 LQKENI. The CDR3 is made up of 13 amino acids. DNA for the CDR3: TGTGCCAGCTCACCAAACCGAGCAGATACGCAGTATTTT. Translation: CASSPNRADTQYF.

This clonotype came up a few times. The rearrangement uses TRBV6-6 and TRBJ2-2, with D possibly TRBD1 on 5 matching bases. The CDR3 covers 14 residues. Germline CDR1 and CDR2: MNHNY and SVGAGI (reference sequence). V gave up 5 bases and J gave up 4 bases, with 11 bases separating them. The chain's CDR3 is CASSPTTGTGELFF. The CDR3 DNA follows: TGTGCCAGCAGTCCAACAACAGGCACCGGGGAGCTGTTTTTT.